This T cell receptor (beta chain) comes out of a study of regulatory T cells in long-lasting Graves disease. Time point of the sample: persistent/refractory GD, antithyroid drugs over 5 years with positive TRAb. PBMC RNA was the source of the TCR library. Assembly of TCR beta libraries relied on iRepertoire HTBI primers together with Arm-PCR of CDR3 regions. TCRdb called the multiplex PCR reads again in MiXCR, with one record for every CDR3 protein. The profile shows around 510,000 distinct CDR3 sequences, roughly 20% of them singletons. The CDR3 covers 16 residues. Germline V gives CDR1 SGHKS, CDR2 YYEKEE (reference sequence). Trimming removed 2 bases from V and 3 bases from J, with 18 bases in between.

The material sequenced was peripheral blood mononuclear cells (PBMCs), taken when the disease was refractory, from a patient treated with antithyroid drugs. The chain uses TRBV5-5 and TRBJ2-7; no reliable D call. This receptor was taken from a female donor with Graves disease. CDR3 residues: CASSFGPNGALYEQYF. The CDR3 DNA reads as TGTGCCAGCAGCTTTGGTCCTAACGGAGCCCTCTACGAGCAGTACTTC.